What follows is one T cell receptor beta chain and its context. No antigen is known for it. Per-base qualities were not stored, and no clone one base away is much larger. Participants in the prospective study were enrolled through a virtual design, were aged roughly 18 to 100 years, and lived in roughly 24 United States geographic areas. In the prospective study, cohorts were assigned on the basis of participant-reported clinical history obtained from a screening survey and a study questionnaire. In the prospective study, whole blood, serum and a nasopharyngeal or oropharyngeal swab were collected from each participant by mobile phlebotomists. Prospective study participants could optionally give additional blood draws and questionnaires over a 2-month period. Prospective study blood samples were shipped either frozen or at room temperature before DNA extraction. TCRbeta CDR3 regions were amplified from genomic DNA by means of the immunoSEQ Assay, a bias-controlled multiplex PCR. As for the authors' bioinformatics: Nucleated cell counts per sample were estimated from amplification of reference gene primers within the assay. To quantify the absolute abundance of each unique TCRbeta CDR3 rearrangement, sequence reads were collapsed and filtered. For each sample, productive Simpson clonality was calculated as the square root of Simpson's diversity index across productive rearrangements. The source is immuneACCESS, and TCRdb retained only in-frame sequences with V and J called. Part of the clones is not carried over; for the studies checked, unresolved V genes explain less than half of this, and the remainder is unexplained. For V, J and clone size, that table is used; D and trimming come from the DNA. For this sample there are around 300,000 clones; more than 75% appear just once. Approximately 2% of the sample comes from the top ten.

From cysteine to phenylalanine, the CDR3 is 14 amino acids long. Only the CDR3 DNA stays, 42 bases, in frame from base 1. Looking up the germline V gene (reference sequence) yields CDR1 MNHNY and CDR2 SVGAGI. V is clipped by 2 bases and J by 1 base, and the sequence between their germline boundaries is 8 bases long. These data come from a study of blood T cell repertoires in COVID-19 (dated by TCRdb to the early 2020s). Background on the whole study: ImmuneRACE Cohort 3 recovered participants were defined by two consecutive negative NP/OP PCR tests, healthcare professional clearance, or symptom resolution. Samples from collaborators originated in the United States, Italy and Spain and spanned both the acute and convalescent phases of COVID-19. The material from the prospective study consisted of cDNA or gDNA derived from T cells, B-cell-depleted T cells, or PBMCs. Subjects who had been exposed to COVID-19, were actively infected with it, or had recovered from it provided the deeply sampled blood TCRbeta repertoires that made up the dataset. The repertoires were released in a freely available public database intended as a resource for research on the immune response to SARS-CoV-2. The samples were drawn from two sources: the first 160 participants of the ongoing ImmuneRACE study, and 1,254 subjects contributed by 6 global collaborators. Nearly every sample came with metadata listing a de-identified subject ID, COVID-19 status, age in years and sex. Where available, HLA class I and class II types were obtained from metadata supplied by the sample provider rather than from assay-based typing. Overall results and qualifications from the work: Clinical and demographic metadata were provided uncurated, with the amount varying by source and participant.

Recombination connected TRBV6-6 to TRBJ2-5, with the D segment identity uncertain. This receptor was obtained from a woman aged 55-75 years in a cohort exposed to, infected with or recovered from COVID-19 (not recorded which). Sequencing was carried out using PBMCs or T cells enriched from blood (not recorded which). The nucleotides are TGTGCCAGCAGTTACGGATCAGGCCAAGAGACCCAGTACTTC. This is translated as CASSYGSGQETQYF.